The 29 T cell receptor beta chains in this list originate from one sample, sequenced in a study of T cells after somatic rescue of genetic block (dated by TCRdb to 2018 to 2020). Receptor libraries were prepared by the immunoSEQ multiplex PCR assay. Sourced from immuneACCESS, this table was stored by TCRdb with only in-frame sequences that have V and J called. A share of the clones is absent; for the studies checked, an unresolved V gene accounts for under half, and the remainder has no known explanation. Across this sample there are 14,000 to 15,000 clones, with around 68% seen only once. Together, the top ten hold under 35% of the sample. Source material: peripheral blood mononuclear cells (PBMCs). Source of these receptors: a man younger than 30.

The table lists this clone with a few counts. The DNA for the CDR3 is TGTGCCAGCAGCGGCGGGAAGGCCTACAATGAGCAGTTCTTC. Residues: CASSGGKAYNEQFF. The chain employs TRBV7-8 and TRBJ2-1, with D possibly being TRBD2 (6 bases). Germline V gene lookup returns CDR1 SGHVS and CDR2 FQNEAQ. V gave up 5 bases and J gave up 2 bases, with 10 bases separating them. This CDR3 contains 14 residues.

In the case of this clone: At one boundary the junction diverges from the germline segment, which might be a read error. The gene calls are TRBV11-2 and TRBJ1-2; D unresolved. Per the germline V gene, CDR1 is SGHAT and CDR2 is FQNNGV. This CDR3 contains 13 residues. The CDR3 protein is CASSFLRDNGYTF. CDR3 bases: TGTGCCAGCAGCTTTTTGCGGGATAATGGGTACACCTTC.

This clone was picked up a small number of times. The chain carries TRBV27 and TRBJ1-6; D call uncertain. Germline CDR1 MNHEY, CDR2 SMNVEV (reference sequence). Trimming shortened V by 0 bases and J by 7 bases, and 16 bases separated the two germline ends. CDR3 length: 17 amino acids. The chain's CDR3 is CASSLSIRTGVNSPLHF. DNA of the CDR3: TGTGCCAGCAGTTTATCGATAAGGACCGGCGTGAATTCACCCCTCCACTTT.

By share, this clone ranks as medium-sized. The J gene is TRBJ2-6, the V gene TRBV11-1; D gene ambiguous. CDR1 is SGHAT and CDR2 is FQDESV in the germline V gene (reference sequence). The CDR3 spans 17 residues. V lost 2 bases and J lost 0, with 11 bases in between. CDR3 loop: CASSLSFQVSGANVLTF. CDR3 coding DNA: TGTGCCAGCAGCTTATCCTTCCAGGTCTCTGGGGCCAACGTCCTGACTTTC.

This chain connects TRBV7-9 to TRBJ2-6; 11 positions match TRBD1. Germline V gives CDR1 SEHNR, CDR2 FQNEAQ (reference sequence). This CDR3 spans 19 amino acids. The V gene end was trimmed by 1 base and the J gene end by 0 bases; junction bases not matched to a gene: 5. The CDR3 DNA sequence: TGTGCCAGCAGCTTAGGGAGGGACAGGGGGTTCTCTGGGGCCAACGTCCTGACTTTC. It is translated as CASSLGRDRGFSGANVLTF.

Only one count was recorded for this clone. The V call is TRBV2, the J call TRBJ2-5; 10 positions agree with TRBD2. The J call is doubtful: the DNA matches TRBJ2-7 better. The CDR3 is 14 residues long. Germline V gene lookup returns CDR1 SNHLY and CDR2 FYNNEI. The chain's CDR3 is CASSWTSGDYEQYF. In DNA, the CDR3 is TGTGCCAGCAGTTGGACTAGCGGCGACTACGAGCAGTACTTC.

The chain uses TRBV19 and TRBJ2-5, with 8 bases identical to TRBD1. J lost 4 bases, V lost 6 bases, and 1 base had no gene match. The CDR3 extends over 12 amino acids. CDR1 is LNHDA and CDR2 is SQIVND in the germline V gene (reference sequence). CDR3 nucleotides: TGTGCCAGTAGGGACAGGGCAGAGACCCAGTACTTC. The encoded protein is CASRDRAETQYF.

V is TRBV7-6 and J is TRBJ2-2, with D perhaps matching TRBD1 (5 bases). CDR3 length: 17 residues. The germline V gene encodes CDR1 SGHVS and CDR2 FNYEAQ. Trimming took 1 base from V and 2 from J, leaving 14 bases between them. CDR3 nucleotide sequence: TGTGCCAGCAGCTTAGTCATGGCAGGGATCAACACCGGGGAGCTGTTTTTT. Translated: CASSLVMAGINTGELFF. The full variable domain, in which reference TRBV7-6 and TRBJ2-2 provide the parts outside the CDR3, is GAGVSQSPRYKVTKRGQDVALRCDPISGHVSLYWYRQALGQGPEFLTYFNYEAQQDKSGLPNDRFSAERPEGSISTLTIQRTEQRDSAMYRCASSLVMAGINTGELFFGEGSRLTVL.

This sequence joins TRBV2 and TRBJ2-7; 12 positions agree with TRBD1. There are 16 residues in the CDR3. V gave up 7 bases and J gave up 2 bases; unmatched junction bases: 9. CDR1 and CDR2 (germline): SNHLY, FYNNEI. CDR3 region: CASKKWDRGPPYEQYF. Written as DNA, the CDR3 is TGTGCCAGCAAAAAGTGGGACAGGGGGCCCCCCTACGAGCAGTACTTC.

This clone turned up a few times. The rearrangement links TRBV27 to TRBJ2-1; 12 bases are a match to TRBD2. V dropped 4 bases and J dropped 9; count of bases not matched to a gene: 10. The CDR3 consists of 16 residues. Germline lookup yields CDR1 MNHEY and CDR2 SMNVEV (reference sequence). The CDR3 sequence is CASSYLAGGHWGEQFF. The DNA for the CDR3 is TGTGCCAGCAGTTACCTAGCGGGGGGGCATTGGGGTGAGCAGTTCTTC.

By sample share, this clone is medium-sized. V and J are TRBV19 and TRBJ2-7; D gene ambiguous. V lost 3 bases and J lost 1, with 13 bases in between. CDR3 size: 15 residues. Germline V CDR1 and CDR2: LNHDA, SQIVND (reference sequence). CDR3 sequence: CASSILRAGSYEQYF. Written as DNA, the CDR3 is TGTGCCAGTAGTATCCTCCGGGCCGGTTCCTACGAGCAGTACTTC.

The chain joins TRBV19 to TRBJ1-2; 12 nucleotides match TRBD1. The CDR3 runs 14 residues. CDR1 is LNHDA and CDR2 is SQIVND in the germline V gene (reference sequence). V lost 6 bases, J lost 7 bases, and 6 bases stayed unmatched. CDR3 coding DNA: TGTGCCAGTAGCTGGCGGGACAGGGGGCCTGGCTACACCTTC. Protein: CASSWRDRGPGYTF.

J is TRBJ2-7 and V is TRBV5-1; 9 nucleotides align to TRBD2. V shed 2 bases and J 0 bases; nucleotides not matched to a gene: 3. Germline lookup yields CDR1 SGHRS and CDR2 YFSETQ. This CDR3 contains 15 residues. CDR3 in amino acids: CASSFVAGASYEQYF. Written as DNA, the CDR3 is TGCGCCAGCAGCTTCGTAGCGGGAGCCTCCTACGAGCAGTACTTC.

The DNA of the CDR3 is TGTGCCAGCAGTATCTCGGGACAGCCACCTGAAGCTTTCTTT. As protein: CASSISGQPPEAFF. V and J are TRBV28 and TRBJ1-1; 7 bases fit TRBD1. With V trimmed by 5 bases and J by 6 bases, 9 bases remained unmatched. Per the germline V gene, CDR1 is MDHEN and CDR2 is SYDVKM. This CDR3 contains 14 residues.

In its sample, this clone was seen a few times. CDR3 residues: CARSYRSYNEQFF. Written as DNA, the CDR3 is TGTGCCAGAAGCTACAGGAGCTACAATGAGCAGTTCTTC. The chain uses TRBV5-3 and TRBJ2-1, with D possibly TRBD1 on 5 matching bases. TRBV5-3 is an ORF; its function is uncertain. Between the trimmed V and J ends, which lost 3 bases and 3 bases, there was a span of 7 bases. The CDR3 has 13 residues.

The chain carries TRBV19 and TRBJ2-7; no definite D call. The CDR3 is 11 residues long. CDR1 LNHDA and CDR2 SQIVND come from the germline V gene (reference sequence). Trimming cost V 4 bases and J 2 bases, with 3 bases left between them. CDR3 sequence (DNA): TGTGCCAGTAGTAACGCCTACGAGCAGTACTTC. It translates to CASSNAYEQYF.

The chain joins TRBV19 to TRBJ2-4; perhaps D is TRBD1 or TRBD2 (5 bases each). The V end lost 2 bases, the J end lost 7 bases, and 15 bases lay between the germline ends. The CDR3 runs to 15 residues. Per germline, CDR1 LNHDA and CDR2 SQIVND (reference sequence). CDR3 region: CASSINEGTANIQYF. CDR3 DNA sequence: TGTGCCAGTAGTATAAACGAAGGGACGGCCAACATTCAGTACTTC.

On this clone itself: Mismatch with germline at one junction end may stem from a read error. The V call is TRBV6-5, the J call TRBJ2-7; unclear D gene. Germline CDR1 and CDR2: MNHEY and SVGAGI. This CDR3 has 12 amino acids. The CDR3 nucleotides read TGTGCCAGCAGTCACTCAAACTACGAGCAGTACTTC. It specifies CASSHSNYEQYF.

This clone is judged medium-sized. This sequence joins TRBV6-5 and TRBJ2-7; D call uncertain. Trimming shortened V by 2 bases and J by 0 bases, and 5 bases separated the two germline ends. Per the germline V gene, CDR1 is MNHEY and CDR2 is SVGAGI. The CDR3 sequence is 13 residues long. The CDR3 sequence: CASSYKSSYEQYF. CDR3 nucleotide sequence: TGTGCCAGCAGTTACAAAAGCTCCTACGAGCAGTACTTC.

The rearrangement links TRBV7-9 to TRBJ2-7, with D perhaps TRBD1 (5 bases). The germline CDR1 and CDR2 sequences are SEHNR and FQNEAQ (reference sequence). Trimming left V 2 bases short and J 2 bases short, with 7 bases between. The CDR3 has 13 residues. CDR3 protein: CASSLPGPYEQYF. CDR3 coding DNA: TGTGCCAGCAGCTTACCAGGGCCCTACGAGCAGTACTTC.

The chain uses TRBV2 and TRBJ2-2; D possibly matches TRBD1 or TRBD2 (5 bases each). The germline V gene has CDR1 SNHLY and CDR2 FYNNEI. Trimming removed 2 bases from V and 4 bases from J, with 11 bases in between. The CDR3 length is 15 residues. The CDR3 reads CASSEIFGGTGELFF. As DNA, the CDR3 is TGTGCCAGCAGTGAAATCTTTGGGGGCACCGGGGAGCTGTTTTTT.

The chain is built from TRBV27 and TRBJ2-2; 8 bases map to TRBD2. Germline V gene lookup returns CDR1 MNHEY and CDR2 SMNVEV (reference sequence). The CDR3 spans 14 residues. V shed 4 bases, J shed 7 bases, and the junction held 5 bases outside the gene matches. As DNA, the CDR3 is TGTGCCAGCAGTTCCGGGACTAGATTCGGGGAGCTGTTTTTT. The encoded protein is CASSSGTRFGELFF.

The rearrangement uses TRBV6-5 and TRBJ2-2; D may be TRBD1 (5 bases). V lost 2 bases and J 2 bases, leaving 9 bases between the germline ends. The germline V gene encodes CDR1 MNHEY and CDR2 SVGAGI. The CDR3 is 15 amino acids. CDR3 region: CASSYVGLNTGELFF. DNA for the CDR3: TGTGCCAGCAGTTACGTGGGGCTCAACACCGGGGAGCTGTTTTTT.

This clone was detected once. V and J are TRBV6-5 and TRBJ2-7, with 7 bases aligning to TRBD1. The V gene's germline CDR1 is MNHEY and CDR2 SVGAGI. The V and J ends lost 7 bases and 7 bases, in that order; junction bases with no gene match: 7. The CDR3 consists of 12 residues. For the CDR3, the DNA is TGTGCCAGCACCAGACAGGGCGGAGAGCAGTACTTC. This gives the protein CASTRQGGEQYF.

V usage is TRBV6-4 and J usage is TRBJ2-1; D is ambiguous. Trimming removed 2 bases at V and 6 bases at J, with 14 bases between. Germline lookup yields CDR1 MRHNA and CDR2 SNTAGT. This CDR3 has 15 amino acids. For the CDR3, the DNA is TGTGCCAGCAGTGACCAATTTTTGCCCAGCAATGAGCAGTTCTTC. Its protein is CASSDQFLPSNEQFF.

The CDR3 DNA reads as TGTGCCAGCACCACGGGACAGCCGGCGACTGAAGCTTTCTTT. The encoded protein is CASTTGQPATEAFF. The chain recombines TRBV28 with TRBJ1-1; 7 nucleotides match TRBD1. CDR3 size: 14 residues. V was pared by 7 bases and J by 5 bases, with 10 bases of the junction left unmatched. Germline assignment: CDR1 MDHEN and CDR2 SYDVKM.

The chain couples TRBV6-5 to TRBJ1-6, with D unresolved. The CDR3 length is 15 residues. The V end lost 0 bases, the J end lost 5 bases, and 8 bases lay between the germline ends. Germline V CDR1 and CDR2: MNHEY, SVGAGI. CDR3 DNA: TGTGCCAGCAGTTACTCGAACAGAAATAATTCACCCCTCCACTTT. Protein product: CASSYSNRNNSPLHF.

This clone is medium-sized within its sample. Here the CDR3 DNA reads TGTGCCAGCGGCTCCGGGATTCCCTACGAGCAGTACTTC. This codes for CASGSGIPYEQYF. This rearrangement joins TRBV28 to TRBJ2-7, with D possibly TRBD2 on 5 matching bases. Per germline, CDR1 MDHEN and CDR2 SYDVKM. This CDR3 region has 13 residues. Trimming removed 8 bases from V and 2 bases from J, with 13 bases in between.

This clone was picked up a small number of times. The V gene is TRBV7-9, the J gene TRBJ2-2; possible D gene TRBD1, 5 bases. V lost 5 bases and J 2 bases, leaving 6 bases between the germline ends. Germline CDR1 reads SEHNR; CDR2 reads FQNEAQ (reference sequence). The CDR3 sequence is 13 residues long. The CDR3 DNA follows: TGTGCCAGCAGCCAGGGAAACACCGGGGAGCTGTTTTTT. It yields the protein CASSQGNTGELFF.